Described below is a single T cell receptor (beta chain) sequence and its context. The sample belongs to a study of technical replicates of blood from a few donors. Germline assignment: CDR1 SEHNR and CDR2 FQNEAQ (reference sequence). Trimming took 1 base from V and 2 from J, leaving 13 bases between them. The CDR3 is 16 amino acids. Clones were read by immunoSEQ multiplex PCR, and TCRdb kept only the in-frame ones, dropping some. The sample lists approximately 76,000 clones; over 75% were seen once. The sequenced material came from T cells isolated from PBMCs. V gene TRBV7-9 combines with J gene TRBJ2-3; no clear D gene. This TCR was sampled from a human donor in good health. The CDR3 region has the DNA TGTGCCAGCAGCTTAGTCGACTTGGCGTCCACAGATACGCAGTATTTT. It yields the protein CASSLVDLASTDTQYF.